This TCR beta chain is drawn from a study of T cell repertoires in cytomegalovirus infection (dated by TCRdb to between 2018 and 2020). Background for the entire study: Donor HLA type was relevant to the analysis, as public TCR beta signatures indicated carriage of CMV infection together with the matching HLA type. Here is what the overall study found, with its caveats: The ex vivo response was dominated by HLA-C-restricted CMV-specific TCR beta clonotypes, and the single most frequent clonotype in two of eight donors was supplied by these HLA-C-restricted clonotypes. Cumulative frequency of public TCR beta family members discriminated carriers of CMV infection plus the relevant HLA type in this cohort and an independent 352-donor cohort.

Sequencing was carried out with an Illumina HiSeq 1500. The public sequencing data were trimmed at Q25 with fastp and processed into clonotypes with MiXCR by TCRdb, which kept only in-frame beta chains. Rows matching on CDR3 protein sequence are summarized as one entry with the most common DNA and genes. The sample yields about 530,000 distinct CDR3 sequences; roughly 29% were counted once. The top ten clones comprise less than 15% of the sample. The CDR3 covers 14 residues, taking in both the cysteine and the phenylalanine. This entry keeps only the CDR3 DNA: 42 bases, framed from base 1. The germline V gene (reference sequence) specifies SEHNR as CDR1 and FQNEAQ as CDR2. The germline V end is reduced by 4 bases and the J end by 7 bases; junction bases left unmatched: 2. This clonotype was seen only a few times. This receptor's antigen is unknown. One base away there is no much larger clone; base qualities are not given.

This clonotype was sampled from a human donor in good health (CMV status not recorded). Some clones in this sample may be carry-over from other donors' samples. What was sequenced was PBMCs. This sequence uses TRBV7-9 and TRBJ1-4; TRBD1 lines up with 11 middle nucleotides. The CDR3 sequence is CASSSGTGGEKLFF. The sequenced DNA: TGTGCCAGCAGCTCCGGGACAGGGGGTGAAAAACTGTTTTTT.